This T cell receptor beta chain was sequenced for a study of Ad26.COV2.S vaccination and SARS-CoV-2 variants. Study background: Donor got 5x10^10 or 1x10^11 viral particles of Ad26.COV2.S. Overall study findings and caveats: People who got the vaccine had more spike-specific TCR breadth than people who got placebo.

CDR3 length: 13 residues. V dropped 7 bases and J dropped 6; count of bases not matched to a gene: 7. Treatment reported: 15 to 20 received Ad26.COV2.S at low or high dose, single or two shots; 5 received placebo; per-sample allocation not given. All samples were drawn on day 63, counting from the first vaccine or placebo injection. Of note for this clone: Its antigen is still unknown.

Sequencing used immunoSEQ multiplex PCR; TCRdb keeps in-frame clones, though not all of them. Of roughly 450,000 clones listed, approximately 92% are singletons. Material: peripheral blood, obtained in a trial of Ad26.COV2.S vaccine versus placebo. The receptor was isolated from a person aged 18 to 59 who received the Ad26.COV2.S COVID-19 vaccine or a placebo. V gene TRBV12-3 or TRBV12-4 combines with J gene TRBJ2-3; TRBD1 matches at 7 bases. Here the CDR3 DNA reads TGTGCCAGCACCCAGACAGGGCTGGATACGCAGTATTTT. Its protein is CASTQTGLDTQYF.